The 7 T cell receptor beta chains reported below all come from one sample, sequenced in a study of blood T cell repertoires in COVID-19. The table came from immunoSEQ multiplex PCR; TCRdb's copy has only in-frame clones and leaves some out. This sample has approximately 500,000 clones, with about 88% found just once. Sequencing was carried out using peripheral blood. The source is a woman aged 50 to 60 with COVID-19, enrolled during active disease.

In its sample, this clone was seen a few times. Other DNA sequences in this sample translate to the same CDR3. This chain uses TRBV6-5 with TRBJ1-1; D remains ambiguous. The CDR3 totals 11 residues. The germline V and J ends were trimmed by 8 bases and 3 bases, with 7 bases remaining between them. Per germline, CDR1 MNHEY and CDR2 SVGAGI. CDR3 bases: TGTGCCAGCCGTAGAGACACTGAAGCTTTCTTT. Its protein product is CASRRDTEAFF.

The chain couples TRBV18 to TRBJ2-3; TRBD2 matches 8 bases. This CDR3 is 16 amino acids long. V dropped 3 bases and J dropped 1; count of bases not matched to a gene: 6. Germline assignment: CDR1 KGHSH and CDR2 LQKENI. The CDR3 bases are TGTGCCAGCTCACCCTTGGGACTAGAGGGCACAGATACGCAGTATTTT. Residues: CASSPLGLEGTDTQYF.

The V gene is TRBV28, the J gene TRBJ2-7, with TRBD2 identical over 10 bases. The CDR3 is 17 amino acids. V trimming: 2 bases; J trimming: 3 bases; junction bases outside the gene matches: 10. CDR1 and CDR2 from the germline V gene are MDHEN and SYDVKM. The CDR3, as DNA: TGTGCCAGCAGTTTACTCCGTAGCGGGGGGTTCGACTACGAGCAGTACTTC. As protein: CASSLLRSGGFDYEQYF.

The sample holds a few counts of this clone. The chain links TRBV19 to TRBJ1-6; perhaps TRBD1 as D (6 bases). The CDR3 contains 15 residues. Germline CDR1 and CDR2: LNHDA and SQIVND (reference sequence). V was pared by 3 bases and J by 3 bases, with 9 bases between. CDR3 residues: CASSIRGGYNSPLHF. CDR3 DNA sequence: TGTGCCAGTAGTATTCGAGGGGGCTATAATTCACCCCTCCACTTT.

The rearrangement uses TRBV9 and TRBJ1-2; TRBD1 aligns across 10 bases. The CDR3 is 18 amino acids. CDR1 is SGDLS, CDR2 YYNGEE, per germline. V shed 0 bases and J 2 bases; nucleotides not matched to a gene: 10. CDR3 sequence: CASSVDPVETGGNYGYTF. CDR3 in DNA: TGTGCCAGCAGCGTAGACCCGGTTGAGACAGGGGGCAACTATGGCTACACCTTC.

This clone was detected a few times. This chain joins TRBV24-1 and TRBJ1-2; D gene unclear. V lost 1 base to trimming and J lost 3 bases, with 11 bases between them. Per germline, CDR1 KGHDR and CDR2 SFDVKD. CDR3 length: 15 residues. The CDR3 loop reads CATSDFNGKDYGYTF. In nucleotides, the CDR3 is TGTGCCACCAGTGATTTTAACGGGAAAGACTATGGCTACACCTTC.

This rearrangement joins TRBV19 to TRBJ2-1; a possible D gene is TRBD2 (6 bases). V lost 3 bases to trimming and J lost 4 bases, with 13 bases between them. CDR3 size: 15 residues. The germline V gene has CDR1 LNHDA and CDR2 SQIVND (reference sequence). The CDR3 nucleotides are TGTGCCAGTAGTATCCGGGGGTCGGTTTACAATGAGCAGTTCTTC. Protein: CASSIRGSVYNEQFF. Full variable domain (remainder filled in from reference TRBV19 and TRBJ2-1): DGGITQSPKYLFRKEGQNVTLSCEQNLNHDAMYWYRQDPGQGLRLIYYSQIVNDFQKGDIAEGYSVSREKKESFPLTVTSAQKNPTAFYLCASSIRGSVYNEQFFGPGTRLTVL.